This entry describes one T cell receptor beta chain. The antigen remains unidentified. The entry originates in a study of T cell responses to AZD1222 COVID-19 vaccine. Broader study findings: Nearly half of spike-specific TCRs reportedly target variant regions that are unmutated in the B.1.351 and B.1.1.7 variants. Baseline seropositivity characterized only a handful of AZD1222 recipients.

Data came from immunoSEQ multiplex PCR; TCRdb stores just in-frame clones and leaves some out. The data hold 200,000 or so clones, with around 93% observed a single time. The CDR3 is made up of 11 amino acids. CDR1 and CDR2 (germline): LNHNV, YYDKDF (reference sequence). Trimming shortened V by 3 bases and J by 3 bases, and 2 bases separated the two germline ends. This rearrangement joins TRBV15 to TRBJ1-2; D call uncertain. The sequencing used peripheral blood, collected on day 0 of AZD1222 vaccination. This TCR was recovered from an adult in good health. CDR3: CATSSHYGYTF. DNA for the CDR3: TGTGCCACCAGCAGCCACTATGGCTACACCTTC.